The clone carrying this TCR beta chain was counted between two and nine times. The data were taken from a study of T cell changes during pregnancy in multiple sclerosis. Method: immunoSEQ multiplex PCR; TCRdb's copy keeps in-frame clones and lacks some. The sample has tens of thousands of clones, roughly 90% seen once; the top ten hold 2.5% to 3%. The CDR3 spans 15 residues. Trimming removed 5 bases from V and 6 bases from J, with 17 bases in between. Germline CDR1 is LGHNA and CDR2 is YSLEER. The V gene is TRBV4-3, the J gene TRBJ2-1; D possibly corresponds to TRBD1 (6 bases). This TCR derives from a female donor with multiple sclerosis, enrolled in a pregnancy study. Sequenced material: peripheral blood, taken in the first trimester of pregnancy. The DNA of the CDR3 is TGCGCCAGCAGCAAGAGACAGGCTGAAGGCAATGAGCAGTTCTTC. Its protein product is CASSKRQAEGNEQFF.